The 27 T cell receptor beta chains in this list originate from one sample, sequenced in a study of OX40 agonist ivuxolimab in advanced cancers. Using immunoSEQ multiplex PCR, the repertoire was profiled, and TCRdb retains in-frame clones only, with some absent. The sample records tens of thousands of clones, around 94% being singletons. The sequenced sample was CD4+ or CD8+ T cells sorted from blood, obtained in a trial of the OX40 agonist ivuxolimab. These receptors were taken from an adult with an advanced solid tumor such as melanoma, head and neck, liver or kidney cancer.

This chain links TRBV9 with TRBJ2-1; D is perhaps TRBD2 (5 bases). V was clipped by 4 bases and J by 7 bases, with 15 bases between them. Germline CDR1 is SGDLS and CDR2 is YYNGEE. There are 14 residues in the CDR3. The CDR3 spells CASSFPGNENEQFF. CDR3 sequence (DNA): TGTGCCAGCAGCTTTCCGGGAAATGAGAATGAGCAGTTCTTC. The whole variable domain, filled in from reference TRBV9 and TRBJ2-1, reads DSGVTQTPKHLITATGQRVTLRCSPRSGDLSVYWYQQSLDQGLQFLIQYYNGEERAKGNILERFSAQQFPDLHSELNLSSLELGDSALYFCASSFPGNENEQFFGPGTRLTVL.

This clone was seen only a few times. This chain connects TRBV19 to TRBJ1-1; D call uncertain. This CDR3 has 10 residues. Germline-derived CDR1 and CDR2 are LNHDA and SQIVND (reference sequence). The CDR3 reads CAVGYTEAFF. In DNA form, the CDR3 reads TGTGCGGTTGGGTACACTGAAGCTTTCTTT.

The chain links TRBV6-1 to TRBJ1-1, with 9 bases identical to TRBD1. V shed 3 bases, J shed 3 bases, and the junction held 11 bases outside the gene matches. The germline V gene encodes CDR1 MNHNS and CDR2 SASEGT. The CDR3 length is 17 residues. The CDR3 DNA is TGTGCCAGCAGTGACCCCGGGGACAGGGTGAGAGACACTGAAGCTTTCTTT. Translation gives CASSDPGDRVRDTEAFF.

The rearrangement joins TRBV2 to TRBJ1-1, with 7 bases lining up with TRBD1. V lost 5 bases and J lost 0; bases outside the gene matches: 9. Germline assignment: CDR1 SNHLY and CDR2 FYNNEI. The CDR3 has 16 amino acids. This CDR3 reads CASSFVWTGLNTEAFF. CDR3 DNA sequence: TGTGCCAGCAGTTTCGTATGGACAGGATTGAACACTGAAGCTTTCTTT.

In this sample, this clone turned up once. The CDR3 DNA follows: TGCGCCAGCAGCTATACAGGGAATAATTCACCCCTCCACTTT. Amino acids: CASSYTGNNSPLHF. This sequence joins TRBV5-1 and TRBJ1-6, with D perhaps TRBD1 (6 bases). The CDR3 has 14 amino acids. Trimming cost V 3 bases and J 5 bases, with 9 bases left between them. The V gene's germline CDR1 is SGHRS and CDR2 YFSETQ.

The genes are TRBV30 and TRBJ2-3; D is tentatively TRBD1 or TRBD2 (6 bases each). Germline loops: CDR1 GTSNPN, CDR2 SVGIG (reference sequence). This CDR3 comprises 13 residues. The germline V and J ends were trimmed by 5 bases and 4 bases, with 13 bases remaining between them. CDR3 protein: CAWVGGWADTQYF. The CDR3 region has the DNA TGTGCCTGGGTAGGGGGGTGGGCAGATACGCAGTATTTT.

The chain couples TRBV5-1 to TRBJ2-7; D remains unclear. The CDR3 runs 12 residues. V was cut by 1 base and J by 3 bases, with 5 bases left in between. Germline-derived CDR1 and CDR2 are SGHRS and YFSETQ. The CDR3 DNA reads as TGCGCCAGCAGCTTGTCAGGCTACGAGCAGTACTTC. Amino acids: CASSLSGYEQYF. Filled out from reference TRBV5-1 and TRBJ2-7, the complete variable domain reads KAGVTQTPRYLIKTRGQQVTLSCSPISGHRSVSWYQQTPGQGLQFLFEYFSETQRNKGNFPGRFSGRQFSNSRSEMNVSTLELGDSALYLCASSLSGYEQYFGPGTRLTVT.

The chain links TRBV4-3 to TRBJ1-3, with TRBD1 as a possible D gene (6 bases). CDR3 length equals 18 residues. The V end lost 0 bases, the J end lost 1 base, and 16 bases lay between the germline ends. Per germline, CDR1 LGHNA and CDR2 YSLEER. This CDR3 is CASSQDSQGRASGNTIYF. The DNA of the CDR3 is TGCGCCAGCAGCCAAGATAGTCAGGGGAGGGCATCTGGAAACACCATATATTTT.

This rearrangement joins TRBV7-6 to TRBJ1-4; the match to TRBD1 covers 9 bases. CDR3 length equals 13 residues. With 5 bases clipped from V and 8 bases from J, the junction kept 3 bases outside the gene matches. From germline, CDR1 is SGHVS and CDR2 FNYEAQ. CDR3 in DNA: TGTGCCAGCAGCCCGGACAGGGGCGAAAAACTGTTTTTT. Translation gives CASSPDRGEKLFF.

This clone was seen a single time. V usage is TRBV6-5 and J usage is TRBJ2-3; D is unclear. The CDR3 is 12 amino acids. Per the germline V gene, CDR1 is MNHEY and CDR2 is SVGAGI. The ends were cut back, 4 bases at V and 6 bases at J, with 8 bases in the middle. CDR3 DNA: TGTGCCAGCAGTTCATCTGTGGATACGCAGTATTTT. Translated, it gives CASSSSVDTQYF.

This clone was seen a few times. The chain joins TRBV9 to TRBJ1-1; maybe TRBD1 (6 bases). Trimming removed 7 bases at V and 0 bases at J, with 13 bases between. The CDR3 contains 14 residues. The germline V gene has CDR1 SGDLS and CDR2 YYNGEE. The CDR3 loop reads CASAATGMNTEAFF. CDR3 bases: TGTGCCAGCGCCGCGACAGGCATGAACACTGAAGCTTTCTTT.

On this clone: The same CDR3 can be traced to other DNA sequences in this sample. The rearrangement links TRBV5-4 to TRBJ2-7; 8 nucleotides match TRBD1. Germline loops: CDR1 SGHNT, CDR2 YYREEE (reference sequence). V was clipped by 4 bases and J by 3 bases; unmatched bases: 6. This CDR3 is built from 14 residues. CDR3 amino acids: CASSPGTGGYEQYF. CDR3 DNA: TGTGCCAGCAGCCCCGGGACAGGCGGCTACGAGCAGTACTTC.

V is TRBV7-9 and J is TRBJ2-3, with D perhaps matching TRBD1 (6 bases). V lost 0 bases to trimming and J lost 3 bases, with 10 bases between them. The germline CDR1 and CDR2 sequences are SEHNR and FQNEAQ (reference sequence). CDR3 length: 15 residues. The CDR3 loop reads CASSLAQGPTDTQYF. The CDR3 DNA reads TGTGCCAGCAGCTTAGCCCAGGGGCCAACAGATACGCAGTATTTT.

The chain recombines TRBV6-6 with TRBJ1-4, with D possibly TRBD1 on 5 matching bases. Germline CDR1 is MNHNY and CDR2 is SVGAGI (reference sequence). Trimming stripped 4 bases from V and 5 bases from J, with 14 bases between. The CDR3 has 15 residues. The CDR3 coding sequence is TGTGCCAGCAGTTGGCTGCAGGGAGTCAATGAAAAACTGTTTTTT. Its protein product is CASSWLQGVNEKLFF.

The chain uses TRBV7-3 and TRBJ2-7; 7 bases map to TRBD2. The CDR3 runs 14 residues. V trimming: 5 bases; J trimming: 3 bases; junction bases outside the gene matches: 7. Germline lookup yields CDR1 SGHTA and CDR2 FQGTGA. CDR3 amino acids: CASSPTGGSYEQYF. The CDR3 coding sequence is TGTGCCAGCAGCCCTACGGGAGGTAGCTACGAGCAGTACTTC. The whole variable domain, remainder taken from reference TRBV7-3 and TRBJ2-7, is GAGVSQTPSNKVTEKGKYVELRCDPISGHTALYWYRQSLGQGPEFLIYFQGTGAADDSGLPNDRFFAVRPEGSVSTLKIQRTERGDSAVYLCASSPTGGSYEQYFGPGTRLTVT.

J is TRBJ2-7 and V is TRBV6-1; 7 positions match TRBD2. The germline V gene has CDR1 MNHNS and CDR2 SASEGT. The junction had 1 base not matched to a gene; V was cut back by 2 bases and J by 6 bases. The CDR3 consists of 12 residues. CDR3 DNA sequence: TGTGCCAGCAGTGAATCGGGAGGCGAGCAGTACTTC. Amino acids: CASSESGGEQYF.

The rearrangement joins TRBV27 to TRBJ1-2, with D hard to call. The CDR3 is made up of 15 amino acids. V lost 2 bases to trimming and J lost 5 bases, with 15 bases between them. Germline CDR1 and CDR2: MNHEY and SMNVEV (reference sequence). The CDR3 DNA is TGTGCCAGCAGTTTAGGTCTAGGATTGTGGTATGGCTACACCTTC. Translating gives CASSLGLGLWYGYTF.

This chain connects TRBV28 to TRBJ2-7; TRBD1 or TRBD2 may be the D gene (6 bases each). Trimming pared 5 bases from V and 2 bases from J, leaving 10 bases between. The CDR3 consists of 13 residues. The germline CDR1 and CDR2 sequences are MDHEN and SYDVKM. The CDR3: CASSPRGPYEQYF. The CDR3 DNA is TGTGCCAGCAGTCCCCGGGGGCCCTACGAGCAGTACTTC. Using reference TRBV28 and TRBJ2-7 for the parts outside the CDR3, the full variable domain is DVKVTQSSRYLVKRTGEKVFLECVQDMDHENMFWYRQDPGLGLRLIYFSYDVKMKEKGDIPEGYSVSREKKERFSLILESASTNQTSMYLCASSPRGPYEQYFGPGTRLTVT.

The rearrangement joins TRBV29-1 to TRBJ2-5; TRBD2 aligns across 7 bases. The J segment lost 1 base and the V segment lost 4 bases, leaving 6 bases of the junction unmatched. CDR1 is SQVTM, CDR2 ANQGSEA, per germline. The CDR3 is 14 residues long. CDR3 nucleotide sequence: TGCAGCGTTGTCCTACTAGCGCTCCAAGAGACCCAGTACTTC. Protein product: CSVVLLALQETQYF.

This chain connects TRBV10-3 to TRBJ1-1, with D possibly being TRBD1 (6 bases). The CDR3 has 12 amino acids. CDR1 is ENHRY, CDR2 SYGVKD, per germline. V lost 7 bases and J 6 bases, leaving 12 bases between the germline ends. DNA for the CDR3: TGTGCCATCAATTCACAGGGCGCTGAAGCTTTCTTT. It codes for CAINSQGAEAFF.

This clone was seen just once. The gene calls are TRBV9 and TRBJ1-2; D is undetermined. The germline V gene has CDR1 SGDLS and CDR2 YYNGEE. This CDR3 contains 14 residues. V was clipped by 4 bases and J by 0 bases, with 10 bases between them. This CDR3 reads CASSHSRSNYGYTF. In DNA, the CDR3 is TGTGCCAGCAGCCATAGCCGTTCTAACTATGGCTACACCTTC.

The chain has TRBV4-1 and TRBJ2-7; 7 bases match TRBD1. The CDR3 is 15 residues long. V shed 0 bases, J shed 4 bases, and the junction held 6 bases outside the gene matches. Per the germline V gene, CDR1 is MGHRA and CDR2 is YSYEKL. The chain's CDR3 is CASSQEMGQLYEQYF. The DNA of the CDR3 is TGCGCCAGCAGCCAAGAAATGGGACAGCTTTACGAGCAGTACTTC.

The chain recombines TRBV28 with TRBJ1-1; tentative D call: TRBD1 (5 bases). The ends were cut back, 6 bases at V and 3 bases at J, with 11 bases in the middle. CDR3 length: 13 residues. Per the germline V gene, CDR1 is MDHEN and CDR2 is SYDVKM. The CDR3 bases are TGTGCCAGCAGGGGTCAGGGTGACACTGAAGCTTTCTTT. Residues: CASRGQGDTEAFF.

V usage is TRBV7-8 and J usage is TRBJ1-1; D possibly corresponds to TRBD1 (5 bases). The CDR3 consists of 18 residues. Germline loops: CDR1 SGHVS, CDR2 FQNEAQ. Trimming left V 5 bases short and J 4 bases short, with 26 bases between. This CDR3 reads CASSQEILEGEDGTEAFF. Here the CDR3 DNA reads TGTGCCAGCAGCCAAGAGATTCTAGAAGGGGAAGATGGCACTGAAGCTTTCTTT.

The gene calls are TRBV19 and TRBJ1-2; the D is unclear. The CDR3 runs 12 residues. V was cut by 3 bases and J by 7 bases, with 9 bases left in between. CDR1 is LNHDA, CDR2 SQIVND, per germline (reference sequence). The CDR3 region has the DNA TGTGCCAGTAGTATTCTGAATCTTGGCTACACCTTC. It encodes CASSILNLGYTF.

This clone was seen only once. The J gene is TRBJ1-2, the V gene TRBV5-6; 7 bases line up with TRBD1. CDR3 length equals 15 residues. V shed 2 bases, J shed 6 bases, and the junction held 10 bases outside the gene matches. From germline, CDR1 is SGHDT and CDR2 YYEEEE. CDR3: CASSFGPQGRNGYTF. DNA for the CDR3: TGTGCCAGCAGCTTTGGTCCACAGGGGAGAAATGGCTACACCTTC. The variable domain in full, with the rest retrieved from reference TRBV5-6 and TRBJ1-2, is DAGVTQSPTHLIKTRGQQVTLRCSPKSGHDTVSWYQQALGQGPQFIFQYYEEEERQRGNFPDRFSGHQFPNYSSELNVNALLLGDSALYLCASSFGPQGRNGYTFGSGTRLTVV.

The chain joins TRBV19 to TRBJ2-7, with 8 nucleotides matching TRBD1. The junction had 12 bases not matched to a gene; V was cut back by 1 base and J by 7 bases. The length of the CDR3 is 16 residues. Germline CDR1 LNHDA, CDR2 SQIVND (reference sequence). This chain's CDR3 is CASSIGTRQGLEEQYF. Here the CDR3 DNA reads TGTGCCAGTAGTATAGGTACTCGACAGGGGTTAGAGGAGCAGTACTTC.